Listed here are 15 T cell receptor beta chains from one sample, sequenced in a study of molecular identifiers for immune sequencing clone quantification. TCRdb called the PCR reads again in MiXCR, with one record for every CDR3 protein. The sample records about 640,000 distinct CDR3 sequences, around 20% being singletons. Sequenced input: naive CD8+ T cells from blood, with Jurkat cell RNA spiked in. Subset specified: FACS-sorted CD8+CD4-CCR7+CD45RA+ naive T cells. The origin of the receptors is a human donor in good health. Some libraries in this study had Jurkat cell RNA spiked in.

This sequence joins TRBV6-2 or TRBV6-3 and TRBJ1-1; 7 nucleotides line up with TRBD1. The length of the CDR3 is 14 residues. The V gene end was trimmed by 6 bases and the J gene end by 0 bases; junction bases not matched to a gene: 4. Germline V gene sequence: CDR1 MNHEY, CDR2 SVGEGT. CDR3 sequence (DNA): TGTGCCAGCAGGACACAGGGGATGAACACTGAAGCTTTCTTT. It translates to CASRTQGMNTEAFF.

This clonotype was picked up many times. This chain connects TRBV25-1 to TRBJ2-3; D tentatively fits TRBD1 or TRBD2 (5 bases each). Germline lookup yields CDR1 MGHDK and CDR2 SYGVNS. The CDR3 has 15 residues. V lost 1 base and J 1 base, leaving 9 bases between the germline ends. For the CDR3, the DNA is TGTGCCAGCAGTGAATGGGGGACCCGCACAGATACGCAGTATTTT. Its protein product is CASSEWGTRTDTQYF.

The chain has TRBV30 and TRBJ1-5; D is ambiguous. CDR1 GTSNPN and CDR2 SVGIG come from the germline V gene (reference sequence). Deletions cut 2 bases from V and 4 bases from J, with 21 bases between. This CDR3 spans 17 amino acids. The CDR3 loop is CAWSPGLGLKDNQPQHF. The CDR3 coding sequence is TGTGCCTGGAGTCCCGGTTTGGGCCTAAAAGATAATCAGCCCCAGCATTTT.

This clonotype has at least ten counts. V is TRBV5-1 and J is TRBJ1-1; TRBD1 is a possible D gene (6 bases). CDR3 length: 13 amino acids. Between the trimmed V and J ends, which lost 4 bases and 5 bases, there was a span of 12 bases. Per the germline V gene, CDR1 is SGHRS and CDR2 is YFSETQ. CDR3 residues: CASSPPQGTEAFF. The CDR3 DNA follows: TGCGCCAGCAGCCCTCCCCAGGGGACTGAAGCTTTCTTT. Full variable domain (missing parts from reference TRBV5-1 and TRBJ1-1): KAGVTQTPRYLIKTRGQQVTLSCSPISGHRSVSWYQQTPGQGLQFLFEYFSETQRNKGNFPGRFSGRQFSNSRSEMNVSTLELGDSALYLCASSPPQGTEAFFGQGTRLTVV.

This clonotype was detected only a few times. CDR3 sequence: CATSRPGTESPETQYF. The CDR3 DNA is TGTGCCACCAGCAGACCCGGGACAGAGTCTCCGGAGACCCAGTACTTC. This chain connects TRBV15 to TRBJ2-5, with 7 bases aligning to TRBD1. This CDR3 comprises 16 residues. V was pared by 2 bases and J by 5 bases, with 11 bases of the junction left unmatched. Germline CDR1 LNHNV, CDR2 YYDKDF (reference sequence). Supplemented by reference TRBV15 and TRBJ2-5, the full variable domain reads DAMVIQNPRYQVTQFGKPVTLSCSQTLNHNVMYWYQQKSSQAPKLLFHYYDKDFNNEADTPDNFQSRRPNTSFCFLDIRSPGLGDTAMYLCATSRPGTESPETQYFGPGTRLLVL.

This clonotype was counted many times. The rearrangement uses TRBV28 and TRBJ2-7; 8 bases are shared with TRBD1. V shed 3 bases, J shed 3 bases, and the junction held 1 base outside the gene matches. The CDR3 has 13 residues. The germline CDR1 and CDR2 sequences are MDHEN and SYDVKM. The chain's CDR3 is CASSFRGLYEQYF. CDR3 in DNA: TGTGCCAGCAGTTTCAGGGGGCTCTACGAGCAGTACTTC.

Ten or more counts support this clonotype. V and J are TRBV29-1 and TRBJ2-1; the D gene is possibly TRBD2 (6 bases). The germline V gene has CDR1 SQVTM and CDR2 ANQGSEA. This CDR3 region has 13 residues. The V end was cut by 2 bases, the J end by 9 bases, with 14 bases between. The CDR3 bases are TGCAGCGTTGAAATAGCGGTGGAAGGTGAGCAGTTCTTC. Translation gives CSVEIAVEGEQFF.

This clonotype showed up many times. Here the CDR3 DNA reads TGTGCCAGCAGTGAACGGGTAGGGTATCGGAACGAGCAGTACTTC. Protein: CASSERVGYRNEQYF. The chain combines TRBV6-1 with TRBJ2-7; D is unclear. The CDR3 is 15 amino acids. Trimming pared 2 bases from V and 5 bases from J, leaving 16 bases between. In germline, CDR1 is MNHNS, CDR2 SASEGT.

This clonotype showed up many times. The chain recombines TRBV12-3 or TRBV12-4 with TRBJ2-3; no reliable D call. This CDR3 is built from 15 residues. V was shortened by 5 bases and J by 0 bases, with 12 bases between the two germline ends. Here the CDR3 reads CASSQFRLSTDTQYF. The CDR3 DNA follows: TGTGCCAGCAGTCAATTCCGGTTAAGCACAGATACGCAGTATTTT.

The chain carries TRBV5-3 and TRBJ1-1; a weak D match, TRBD1 (6 bases). TRBV5-3 is reported as an ORF; its role is uncertain. Trimming pared 4 bases from V and 0 bases from J, leaving 10 bases between. This CDR3 is 14 amino acids long. The CDR3 spells CARSLTGVNTEAFF. For the CDR3, the DNA is TGTGCCAGAAGCCTGACAGGAGTGAACACTGAAGCTTTCTTT.

The CDR3 coding sequence is TGTGCCAGCAGTTTTGGTCCCGGGAGTCCGAATGAGCAGTTCTTC. It encodes CASSFGPGSPNEQFF. This rearrangement joins TRBV12-3 or TRBV12-4 to TRBJ2-1; weak D call: TRBD2 (6 bases). The germline V and J ends were trimmed by 3 bases and 7 bases, with 16 bases remaining between them. There are 15 residues in the CDR3.

This clonotype was seen repeatedly, ten times or more. The chain recombines TRBV4-1 with TRBJ2-3, with D unclear. V was trimmed by 4 bases and J by 2 bases, leaving 13 bases between them. The germline gives CDR1 MGHRA, CDR2 YSYEKL. The CDR3 contains 15 residues. This CDR3 is CASSRVDIDTDTQYF. DNA for the CDR3: TGCGCCAGCAGCCGAGTGGATATCGACACAGATACGCAGTATTTT.

This clonotype was recorded many times. The chain recombines TRBV7-9 with TRBJ1-1, with TRBD1 identical over 8 bases. Germline trimming cut 2 bases from V and 3 bases from J; bases unmatched to any gene: 2. In germline, CDR1 is SEHNR, CDR2 FQNEAQ (reference sequence). The CDR3 sequence is 14 residues long. The CDR3 loop is CASSLQGAYTEAFF. The CDR3 DNA is TGTGCCAGCAGCTTACAGGGGGCATACACTGAAGCTTTCTTT.

J is TRBJ1-3 and V is TRBV9; D is ambiguous. There are 16 residues in the CDR3. Germline V CDR1 and CDR2: SGDLS, YYNGEE. V lost 4 bases, J lost 0 bases, and 14 bases lay in between. As DNA, the CDR3 is TGTGCCAGCAGCCCTCGGACTGGAAACTCTGGAAACACCATATATTTT. It translates to CASSPRTGNSGNTIYF.

This clonotype was picked up a small number of times. The chain joins TRBV7-6 to TRBJ2-7; D remains ambiguous. The CDR3 is 14 amino acids. Deletions cut 1 base from V and 4 bases from J, with 11 bases between. Germline-derived CDR1 and CDR2 are SGHVS and FNYEAQ. CDR3 nucleotide sequence: TGTGCCAGCAGCTTAGGACCCACTGAATACGAGCAGTACTTC. The encoded protein is CASSLGPTEYEQYF.